These 23 T cell receptor beta chains originate from one sample sequenced in a study of control samples from healthy donors and cancer patients. Assay used: immunoSEQ multiplex PCR; TCRdb lists only in-frame clones, some missing. This table holds some 110,000 clones, 93% found once. Sequencing used blood. Receptors were obtained from a man aged 30-40 years in good health.

This rearrangement joins TRBV5-6 to TRBJ2-7; a weak D match, TRBD1 (5 bases). The germline V gene encodes CDR1 SGHDT and CDR2 YYEEEE. Deletions cut 2 bases from V and 3 bases from J, with 12 bases between. The CDR3 covers 14 residues. The CDR3 reads CASSFRALNYEQYF. In DNA, the CDR3 is TGTGCCAGCAGCTTCAGGGCCCTAAACTACGAGCAGTACTTC.

The CDR3 bases are TGTGCCAGCCGACCCGGGGGGTTGGGGGAGCAGTACTTC. Its protein is CASRPGGLGEQYF. The chain employs TRBV11-2 and TRBJ2-7, with 7 bases aligning to TRBD2. V lost 8 bases, J lost 7 bases, and 11 bases stayed unmatched. The CDR3 is 13 amino acids. Germline assignment: CDR1 SGHAT and CDR2 FQNNGV.

This chain uses TRBV6-2 or TRBV6-3 with TRBJ2-7; D remains unclear. The germline gives CDR1 MNHEY, CDR2 SVGEGT. The CDR3 extends over 17 amino acids. V lost 2 bases to trimming and J lost 2 bases, with 19 bases between them. The CDR3 region has the DNA TGTGCCAGCAGTTACCCGAATAGCAGGACCGAGACCTACGAGCAGTACTTC. Encoded protein: CASSYPNSRTETYEQYF.

The V call is TRBV29-1, the J call TRBJ1-3; 9 bases fit TRBD1. V was pared by 6 bases and J by 4 bases, with 7 bases of the junction left unmatched. Per germline, CDR1 SQVTM and CDR2 ANQGSEA. The CDR3 has 14 residues. DNA of the CDR3: TGCAGCGTGAAAAACAGGGGGCCGGGAAACACCATATATTTT. Its translation is CSVKNRGPGNTIYF.

V usage is TRBV10-3 and J usage is TRBJ2-3; D possibly uses TRBD1 or TRBD2 (7 bases each). The CDR3 has 14 residues. The germline V gene has CDR1 ENHRY and CDR2 SYGVKD. Between the trimmed V and J ends, which lost 10 bases and 0 bases, there was a span of 14 bases. Written as DNA, the CDR3 is TGTGCCACCAGGGGGGGCGCGAGCACAGATACGCAGTATTTT. The encoded protein is CATRGGASTDTQYF.

The chain is built from TRBV19 and TRBJ1-2; maybe TRBD1 (5 bases). CDR3 length equals 13 residues. CDR1 is LNHDA and CDR2 is SQIVND in the germline V gene (reference sequence). With 5 bases removed from V and 8 bases from J, the gap between germline ends came to 15 bases. CDR3 in amino acids: CASSSPGERGYTF. CDR3 nucleotide sequence: TGTGCCAGTAGTTCGCCGGGGGAGCGGGGCTACACCTTC.

The CDR3 sequence: CAISDPTGLDEKLFF. In DNA form, the CDR3 reads TGTGCCATCAGTGACCCGACAGGGCTCGATGAAAAACTGTTTTTT. The V gene is TRBV10-3, the J gene TRBJ1-4, with TRBD1 matching 7 bases. From germline, CDR1 is ENHRY and CDR2 SYGVKD. Losses at the gene ends were 3 bases for V and 6 bases for J; bases not matched to a gene: 7. This CDR3 contains 15 residues.

V usage is TRBV19 and J usage is TRBJ2-3; D is uncertain. There are 16 residues in the CDR3. In germline, CDR1 is LNHDA, CDR2 SQIVND (reference sequence). The ends were cut back, 4 bases at V and 0 bases at J, with 14 bases in the middle. The DNA for the CDR3 is TGTGCCAGTAGTAAGACTCAAGAGCGTAGCACAGATACGCAGTATTTT. Translating it yields CASSKTQERSTDTQYF.

The chain joins TRBV27 to TRBJ1-5; D is uncertain. This CDR3 spans 13 amino acids. CDR1 and CDR2 from the germline V gene are MNHEY and SMNVEV (reference sequence). Trimming left V 2 bases short and J 7 bases short, with 9 bases between. CDR3 sequence: CASSLRPDQPQHF. Here the CDR3 DNA reads TGTGCCAGCAGTTTAAGACCGGACCAGCCCCAGCATTTT.

This chain uses TRBV6-5 with TRBJ1-2, with D possibly being TRBD1 (5 bases). Trimming took 6 bases from V and 4 from J, leaving 12 bases between them. Per germline, CDR1 MNHEY and CDR2 SVGAGI. The CDR3 is made up of 13 amino acids. The CDR3: CASSRGGSYGYTF. CDR3 nucleotide sequence: TGTGCCAGCAGCCGGGGGGGGAGCTATGGCTACACCTTC.

The chain uses TRBV9 and TRBJ2-3; D possibly matches TRBD1 or TRBD2 (6 bases each). CDR3 length: 14 residues. Trimming took off 3 bases at V and 1 base at J, with 9 bases between the two ends. The germline V gene has CDR1 SGDLS and CDR2 YYNGEE. This chain's CDR3 is CASSDGGRTDTQYF. The CDR3 DNA follows: TGTGCCAGCAGCGATGGGGGGCGCACAGATACGCAGTATTTT.

This clone showed up just once. V and J are TRBV5-6 and TRBJ2-7, with a weak D call TRBD1 (6 bases). The CDR3 runs to 14 residues. From germline, CDR1 is SGHDT and CDR2 YYEEEE. The germline V and J ends were trimmed by 0 bases and 9 bases, with 16 bases remaining between them. The CDR3, as DNA: TGTGCCAGCAGCTTGGGGCTGGGGGCGCAAGGGCAGTACGTC. Protein sequence: CASSLGLGAQGQYV.

The chain links TRBV3-1 (or the pseudogene TRBV3-2) to TRBJ2-1; 9 nucleotides align to TRBD2. Germline V gene lookup returns CDR1 LGHDT and CDR2 YNNKEL (reference sequence). The V and J ends lost 0 bases and 9 bases, in that order; junction bases with no gene match: 12. There are 17 residues in the CDR3. CDR3 sequence (DNA): TGTGCCAGCAGCCAAGACCACGAGCGGGGGGCTTCGGGTGAGCAGTTCTTC. Amino acids: CASSQDHERGASGEQFF.

J is TRBJ1-5 and V is TRBV7-9; D remains ambiguous. The CDR3 sequence is 15 residues long. V lost 5 bases to trimming and J lost 7 bases, with 18 bases between them. The germline V gene has CDR1 SEHNR and CDR2 FQNEAQ (reference sequence). The CDR3 spells CASSNQDHTGQPQHF. In DNA form, the CDR3 reads TGTGCCAGCAGCAACCAGGACCACACGGGGCAGCCCCAGCATTTT.

The V and J genes are TRBV2 and TRBJ2-1; D gene ambiguous. From germline, CDR1 is SNHLY and CDR2 FYNNEI. Trimming took off 5 bases at V and 0 bases at J, with 11 bases between the two ends. CDR3 length: 15 residues. In DNA form, the CDR3 reads TGTGCCAGCAGTTGGTCCCTCCTCTCCTACAATGAGCAGTTCTTC. Protein sequence: CASSWSLLSYNEQFF. The entire variable domain, with the rest obtained from reference TRBV2 and TRBJ2-1, is as follows: EPEVTQTPSHQVTQMGQEVILRCVPISNHLYFYWYRQILGQKVEFLVSFYNNEISEKSEIFDDQFSVERPDGSNFTLKIRSTKLEDSAMYFCASSWSLLSYNEQFFGPGTRLTVL.

The chain links TRBV5-1 to TRBJ2-1; D ambiguous. The ends were cut back, 0 bases at V and 6 bases at J, with 10 bases in the middle. The CDR3 runs 14 residues. Germline V lookup: CDR1 SGHRS, CDR2 YFSETQ. The CDR3 bases are TGCGCCAGCAGCTTGGTTGGGTCGGTCAATGAGCAGTTCTTC. Protein sequence: CASSLVGSVNEQFF.

V gene TRBV11-2 combines with J gene TRBJ1-1, with 7 bases lining up with TRBD1. The V and J ends lost 1 base and 0 bases, in that order; junction bases with no gene match: 5. This CDR3 is 16 amino acids long. The germline CDR1 and CDR2 sequences are SGHAT and FQNNGV. The CDR3 loop is CASSLGPGQLNTEAFF. The CDR3 DNA follows: TGTGCCAGCAGCTTAGGCCCGGGACAGCTGAACACTGAAGCTTTCTTT.

V usage is TRBV5-1 and J usage is TRBJ1-3; TRBD1 might be the D (5 bases). V lost 0 bases and J 0 bases, leaving 7 bases between the germline ends. Germline V gene lookup returns CDR1 SGHRS and CDR2 YFSETQ. The CDR3 extends over 15 amino acids. CDR3 residues: CASSLAQGSGNTIYF. In nucleotides, the CDR3 is TGCGCCAGCAGCTTGGCCCAGGGCTCTGGAAACACCATATATTTT.

The chain couples TRBV27 to TRBJ2-7; D perhaps matches TRBD2 (6 bases). The germline V and J ends were trimmed by 6 bases and 6 bases, with 15 bases remaining between them. CDR3 length: 13 amino acids. CDR1 is MNHEY, CDR2 SMNVEV, per germline (reference sequence). CDR3 protein: CASRPGWGGEQYF. The CDR3 nucleotides are TGTGCCAGCAGGCCCGGGTGGGGAGGCGAGCAGTACTTC.

The rearrangement joins TRBV19 to TRBJ1-3; D remains unclear. V was trimmed by 5 bases and J by 0 bases, leaving 11 bases between them. Germline V gives CDR1 LNHDA, CDR2 SQIVND (reference sequence). CDR3 length: 15 amino acids. CDR3 protein: CASSPTSNSGNTIYF. CDR3 nucleotides: TGTGCCAGTAGTCCCACATCTAACTCTGGAAACACCATATATTTT.

The rearrangement links TRBV5-4 to TRBJ2-2; TRBD1 agrees at 7 bases. The germline gives CDR1 SGHNT, CDR2 YYREEE (reference sequence). The ends lost 4 bases at V and 7 bases at J; junction bases unmatched: 4. There are 13 residues in the CDR3. CDR3 nucleotides: TGTGCCAGCAGCGAACAGGGGATCGGGGAGCTGTTTTTT. Encoded protein: CASSEQGIGELFF.

This clone was seen just once. V and J are TRBV7-9 and TRBJ2-5; TRBD2 aligns across 11 bases. Trimming cost V 5 bases and J 2 bases; bases outside gene matches: 1. Per the germline V gene, CDR1 is SEHNR and CDR2 is FQNEAQ (reference sequence). CDR3 length: 14 amino acids. DNA of the CDR3: TGTGCCAGCAGCAGGACTAGCGGGCAAGAGACCCAGTACTTC. Protein: CASSRTSGQETQYF.

This clone was detected only a few times. CDR3: CAISEFRDRVDSPLHF. The DNA for the CDR3 is TGTGCCATCAGTGAGTTCCGGGACAGGGTGGATTCACCCCTCCACTTT. The rearrangement joins TRBV10-3 to TRBJ1-6; TRBD1 aligns across 9 bases. There are 16 residues in the CDR3. J lost 8 bases, V lost 1 base, and 6 bases had no gene match. Germline values: CDR1 ENHRY, CDR2 SYGVKD.